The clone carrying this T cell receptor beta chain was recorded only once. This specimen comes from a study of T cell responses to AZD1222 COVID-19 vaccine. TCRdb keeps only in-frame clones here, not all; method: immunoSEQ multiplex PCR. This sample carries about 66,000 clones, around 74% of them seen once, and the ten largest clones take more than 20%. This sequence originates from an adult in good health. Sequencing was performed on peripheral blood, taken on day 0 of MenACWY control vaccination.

CDR3 DNA sequence: TGTGCCAGCAGCTTGGCCGATGGGCAGGGGAACATTCAGTACTTC. Translated: CASSLADGQGNIQYF. J is TRBJ2-4 and V is TRBV7-3; D perhaps matches TRBD1 (6 bases). This CDR3 has 15 amino acids. The germline V gene has CDR1 SGHTA and CDR2 FQGTGA. V lost 3 bases and J lost 7, with 16 bases in between.